The 18 T cell receptor beta chains presented below share a single source sample, sequenced in a study of vaccination and CD4 T cells after COVID-19. Treatment given: approximately nine-day PBMC culture with coronavirus spike peptide pools or control peptides (ViraFEST assay). Those CD4+ T cells from the unexposed donor predate the COVID-19 pandemic (2011-2018). Sequencing of the DNA from cultured CD4+ T cells was carried out with the Oncomine TCR Beta short-read assay. TCRdb independently ran MiXCR on the PCR reads; one entry per CDR3 protein. The data contain over 5,500 distinct CDR3 sequences, around half of them singletons. These receptors' targets are unknown. Sample: CD4+ T cells from blood, cultured in vitro. These receptors all stem from a human donor in good health.

The rearrangement links TRBV7-2 to TRBJ1-2, with 12 positions matching TRBD1. With V trimmed by 4 bases and J by 6 bases, 9 bases remained unmatched. Germline assignment: CDR1 SGHTA and CDR2 FQGNSA. The CDR3 extends over 16 amino acids. CDR3 residues: CASSSLGTGGFNGYTF. In DNA, the CDR3 is TGTGCCAGCAGCTCCTTAGGGACAGGGGGCTTCAATGGCTACACCTTC.

The CDR3 DNA follows: TGTGCCAGCAGGGCCCGGGACAGGGGTACTGAAGCTTTCTTT. Residues: CASRARDRGTEAFF. The rearrangement uses TRBV6-1 and TRBJ1-1; the match to TRBD1 covers 10 bases. Trimming took 6 bases from V and 5 from J; bases not matched to a gene: 6. This CDR3 spans 14 amino acids. Germline V gives CDR1 MNHNS, CDR2 SASEGT.

Only a few counts were recorded for this clonotype. The CDR3 DNA follows: TGCAGTGCTAGTAGCGACCGAGGAACCGGGGAGCTGTTTTTT. It specifies CSASSDRGTGELFF. The rearrangement links TRBV20-1 to TRBJ2-2; D may be TRBD2 (5 bases). The CDR3 consists of 14 residues. Germline V gene data show CDR1 as DFQATT and CDR2 as SNEGSKA (reference sequence). Trimming left V 3 bases short and J 5 bases short, with 13 bases between.

This clonotype was seen a handful of times. The gene calls are TRBV11-2 and TRBJ2-5; 7 nucleotides align to TRBD1. This CDR3 is built from 14 residues. The ends lost 8 bases at V and 1 base at J; junction bases unmatched: 7. Germline V gene sequence: CDR1 SGHAT, CDR2 FQNNGV. CDR3 in amino acids: CASDTGVRQETQYF. As DNA, the CDR3 is TGTGCCAGCGACACAGGGGTGCGCCAAGAGACCCAGTACTTC. Full variable domain (remainder filled in from reference TRBV11-2 and TRBJ2-5): EAGVAQSPRYKIIEKRQSVAFWCNPISGHATLYWYQQILGQGPKLLIQFQNNGVVDDSQLPKDRFSAERLKGVDSTLKIQPAKLEDSAVYLCASDTGVRQETQYFGPGTRLLVL.

This chain links TRBV12-3 or TRBV12-4 with TRBJ1-2, with TRBD1 matching 7 bases. Trimming took 3 bases from V and 5 from J; bases not matched to a gene: 6. The CDR3 length is 14 residues. The CDR3 DNA is TGTGCCAGCAGTTTGGGAGGGGGCGCTTATGGCTACACCTTC. This translates into CASSLGGGAYGYTF.

The rearrangement links TRBV19 to TRBJ1-6, with 8 bases that match TRBD1. The CDR3 totals 13 residues. Unmatched junction bases numbered 4, after V lost 8 bases and J lost 7 bases. Germline CDR1 and CDR2: LNHDA and SQIVND (reference sequence). The CDR3 DNA is TGTGCCAGTCGCAGGGGGCGGAATTCACCCCTCCACTTT. Its translation is CASRRGRNSPLHF. Full variable domain (outside the CDR3, taken from reference TRBV19 and TRBJ1-6): DGGITQSPKYLFRKEGQNVTLSCEQNLNHDAMYWYRQDPGQGLRLIYYSQIVNDFQKGDIAEGYSVSREKKESFPLTVTSAQKNPTAFYLCASRRGRNSPLHFGNGTRLTVT.

The chain is built from TRBV12-3 or TRBV12-4 and TRBJ2-1; TRBD1 is a possible D gene (5 bases). With 3 bases removed from V and 6 bases from J, the gap between germline ends came to 9 bases. The CDR3 consists of 13 residues. DNA for the CDR3: TGTGCCAGCAGTTTTCAGGGTAGCAATGAGCAGTTCTTC. This codes for CASSFQGSNEQFF.

V usage is TRBV27 and J usage is TRBJ2-7; the D gene is possibly TRBD2 (6 bases). V lost 3 bases, J lost 3 bases, and 27 bases lay in between. The CDR3 spans 19 residues. CDR1 is MNHEY, CDR2 SMNVEV, per germline (reference sequence). CDR3 sequence: CASSFRPLSAGRSGYEQYF. The CDR3 region has the DNA TGTGCCAGCAGTTTTAGACCCCTTAGCGCCGGTCGTAGCGGCTACGAGCAGTACTTC.

The chain has TRBV6-5 and TRBJ2-1, with D uncertain. Germline lookup yields CDR1 MNHEY and CDR2 SVGAGI. This CDR3 is 16 amino acids long. The V and J ends lost 0 bases and 0 bases respectively, with 9 bases between them. The CDR3 sequence: CASSYSKVRSYNEQFF. DNA for the CDR3: TGTGCCAGCAGTTACTCGAAAGTACGCTCCTACAATGAGCAGTTCTTC.

This chain links TRBV28 with TRBJ1-2, with D perhaps matching TRBD1 (6 bases). Germline CDR1 MDHEN, CDR2 SYDVKM. Trimming removed 6 bases at V and 4 bases at J, with 15 bases between. The CDR3 consists of 14 residues. The CDR3 region is CASRSIDRIYGYTF. For the CDR3, the DNA is TGTGCCAGCAGATCCATCGACAGGATCTATGGCTACACCTTC.

The chain has TRBV12-3 or TRBV12-4 and TRBJ2-5, with 9 bases matching TRBD2. The CDR3 sequence is 15 residues long. The ends lost 2 bases at V and 6 bases at J; junction bases unmatched: 7. The CDR3 here is CASSLRAGGLKTQYF. CDR3 in DNA: TGTGCCAGCAGTTTACGGGCGGGGGGGCTGAAGACCCAGTACTTC.

V gene TRBV6-2 or TRBV6-3 combines with J gene TRBJ1-1; TRBD1 matches 7 bases. This CDR3 region has 14 residues. Per the germline V gene, CDR1 is MNHEY and CDR2 is SVGEGT. V was pared by 5 bases and J by 1 base, with 4 bases of the junction left unmatched. The CDR3 sequence is CASSRNRGNTEAFF. The CDR3 nucleotides read TGTGCCAGCAGTCGTAACAGGGGGAACACTGAAGCTTTCTTT.

The chain couples TRBV9 to TRBJ2-3; D may be TRBD1 (5 bases). The germline V gene has CDR1 SGDLS and CDR2 YYNGEE. V was trimmed by 1 base and J by 3 bases, leaving 6 bases between them. CDR3 length: 13 residues. Written as DNA, the CDR3 is TGTGCCAGCAGCGTATCAGGGACAGATACGCAGTATTTT. The encoded protein is CASSVSGTDTQYF. Supplemented by reference TRBV9 and TRBJ2-3, the full variable domain reads DSGVTQTPKHLITATGQRVTLRCSPRSGDLSVYWYQQSLDQGLQFLIQYYNGEERAKGNILERFSAQQFPDLHSELNLSSLELGDSALYFCASSVSGTDTQYFGPGTRLTVL.

The chain employs TRBV10-1 and TRBJ2-2, with D perhaps TRBD1 or TRBD2 (5 bases each). Germline V gene lookup returns CDR1 WNHNN and CDR2 SYGVQD (reference sequence). This CDR3 region has 14 residues. V lost 4 bases and J lost 4, with 10 bases in between. The DNA of the CDR3 is TGCGCCAGCAGTGTGTCAGGGAGCACCGGGGAGCTGTTTTTT. It codes for CASSVSGSTGELFF.

The V gene is TRBV20-1, the J gene TRBJ2-3, with 7 bases aligning to TRBD1. Per germline, CDR1 DFQATT and CDR2 SNEGSKA (reference sequence). Trimming at V came to 1 base and at J to 3 bases, leaving 16 bases not matched to a gene. CDR3 length: 18 residues. CDR3 bases: TGCAGTGCTAGAGTAGGCGCAGGGGGAACCCCTCGGACAGATACGCAGTATTTT. Amino acid sequence: CSARVGAGGTPRTDTQYF.

V gene TRBV2 combines with J gene TRBJ2-7; 9 nucleotides line up with TRBD1. The CDR3 length is 12 residues. The V gene's germline CDR1 is SNHLY and CDR2 FYNNEI. After removal of 5 bases from V and 5 bases from J, the junction contained 1 base not matched to a gene. The CDR3 loop is CASSRDRDEQYF. The DNA for the CDR3 is TGTGCCAGCAGTCGGGACAGGGACGAGCAGTACTTC.

The genes are TRBV2 and TRBJ1-1; 7 bases fit TRBD1. The CDR3 runs 11 residues. Germline-derived CDR1 and CDR2 are SNHLY and FYNNEI. After removal of 10 bases from V and 3 bases from J, the junction contained 2 bases not matched to a gene. The DNA of the CDR3 is TGTGCCAACCAGGGGGACACTGAAGCTTTCTTT. This encodes CANQGDTEAFF. The entire variable domain, with the rest obtained from reference TRBV2 and TRBJ1-1, is as follows: EPEVTQTPSHQVTQMGQEVILRCVPISNHLYFYWYRQILGQKVEFLVSFYNNEISEKSEIFDDQFSVERPDGSNFTLKIRSTKLEDSAMYFCANQGDTEAFFGQGTRLTVV.

This clonotype was detected only a few times. The junction and the germline gene differ at one end; a read error may be behind it. This rearrangement joins TRBV7-2 to TRBJ2-7; 13 bases align to TRBD2. The CDR3 is 15 residues long. Germline V lookup: CDR1 SGHTA, CDR2 FQGNSA. The CDR3 spells CASSFNTGTSGERYF. The DNA of the CDR3 is TGTGCCAGCAGCTTCAACACCGGGACTAGCGGGGAGCGGTACTTC. Drawing the rest from reference TRBV7-2 and TRBJ2-7, the complete variable domain is GAGVSQSPSNKVTEKGKDVELRCDPISGHTALYWYRQSLGQGLEFLIYFQGNSAPDKSGLPSDRFSAERTGGSVSTLTIQRTQQEDSAVYLCASSFNTGTSGERYFGPGTRLTVT.